This entry lists 17 T cell receptor beta chains sequenced from one sample in a study of naive and memory T cell subsets. The beta constant-region primer was an equimolar mix of two oligonucleotides covering TRBC1 and TRBC2. MiXCR, run by TCRdb on the UMI-ligation and nested PCR reads, gives a single entry per CDR3 protein. The sample has around 160,000 distinct CDR3 sequences, about 15% seen once. Input material: naive CD4+ T cells from blood. Receptor source: a human donor in good health.

The chain combines TRBV6-6 with TRBJ2-3, with TRBD2 matching over 14 bases. With V trimmed by 7 bases and J by 0 bases, 9 bases remained unmatched. The CDR3 spans 18 residues. Germline CDR1 is MNHNY and CDR2 is SVGAGI (reference sequence). The CDR3 reads CASIQGTSGSGSTDTQYF. Written as DNA, the CDR3 is TGTGCCAGCATCCAAGGGACTAGCGGGAGTGGGAGCACAGATACGCAGTATTTT.

The CDR3 region is CASSRGSLEAFF. Here the CDR3 DNA reads TGTGCCAGCAGCAGGGGATCCTTGGAAGCTTTCTTT. This chain links TRBV6-5 with TRBJ1-1; weak D call: TRBD1 (6 bases). There are 12 residues in the CDR3. Germline loops: CDR1 MNHEY, CDR2 SVGAGI. V dropped 6 bases and J dropped 8 bases, with 13 bases sitting between them.

Only a few counts were recorded for this clonotype. V usage is TRBV10-3 and J usage is TRBJ2-1; D not resolved. Trimming left V 4 bases short and J 2 bases short, with 21 bases between. The CDR3 spans 18 residues. CDR1 and CDR2 (germline): ENHRY, SYGVKD. DNA of the CDR3: TGTGCCATCAGTGTAAGCCCTACCCTGGCGGTTACCTACAATGAGCAGTTCTTC. It is translated as CAISVSPTLAVTYNEQFF.

This clonotype was picked up a small number of times. Here the CDR3 reads CASSQRPGLGSDAQYF. The CDR3 bases are TGTGCCAGCAGCCAGCGACCGGGACTAGGATCCGATGCGCAGTATTTT. The chain joins TRBV3-1 to TRBJ2-3; 8 bases agree with TRBD2. Per germline, CDR1 LGHDT and CDR2 YNNKEL (reference sequence). J lost 10 bases, V lost 3 bases, and 15 bases had no gene match. This CDR3 has 16 amino acids.

This clonotype has at least ten counts. This sequence joins TRBV27 and TRBJ2-7, with TRBD2 identical over 10 bases. CDR3 size: 17 residues. V shed 3 bases and J 2 bases; nucleotides not matched to a gene: 10. Germline V lookup: CDR1 MNHEY, CDR2 SMNVEV (reference sequence). CDR3 nucleotides: TGTGCCAGCAGTTTCATGGGACTAGCGAAATACCCCTACGAGCAGTACTTC. Amino acids: CASSFMGLAKYPYEQYF.

This clonotype was seen a handful of times. The chain uses TRBV12-3 or TRBV12-4 and TRBJ1-3; D remains unclear. The V and J ends lost 7 bases and 4 bases respectively, with 11 bases between them. This CDR3 contains 13 residues. This chain's CDR3 is CASTPMGGNTIYF. CDR3 in DNA: TGTGCCAGCACCCCTATGGGGGGAAACACCATATATTTT.

V and J are TRBV28 and TRBJ1-6; D gene unclear. Germline V CDR1 and CDR2: MDHEN, SYDVKM. Deletions cut 6 bases from V and 9 bases from J, with 6 bases between. This CDR3 comprises 11 residues. DNA of the CDR3: TGTGCCAGCAGCACCGGTTCACCCCTCCACTTT. Translation: CASSTGSPLHF.

The chain combines TRBV9 with TRBJ1-4; 7 bases match TRBD1. The V gene's germline CDR1 is SGDLS and CDR2 YYNGEE. V trimming: 4 bases; J trimming: 10 bases; junction bases outside the gene matches: 19. The CDR3 sequence is 17 residues long. In DNA form, the CDR3 reads TGTGCCAGCAGCTCAACCCCGGGAGACAGGGAACGAGGAAAACTGTTTTTT. It yields the protein CASSSTPGDRERGKLFF.

This chain connects TRBV6-6 to TRBJ2-1; D perhaps matches TRBD2 (5 bases). The CDR3 loop spans 12 amino acids. In germline, CDR1 is MNHNY, CDR2 SVGAGI (reference sequence). Trimming cost V 2 bases and J 14 bases, with 13 bases left between them. CDR3 bases: TGTGCCAGCAGTTACGTGGGAGATCAAGAGTTCTTC. It specifies CASSYVGDQEFF.

The chain recombines TRBV11-2 with TRBJ2-1; TRBD2 might be the D (6 bases). The CDR3 runs 14 residues. Germline lookup yields CDR1 SGHAT and CDR2 FQNNGV. V was cut by 5 bases and J by 3 bases, with 11 bases left in between. The CDR3 region has the DNA TGTGCCAGCAGCGCTACTAGCCTCTACAATGAGCAGTTCTTC. Its protein product is CASSATSLYNEQFF.

CDR3 amino acids: CASSFGVDDTQYF. In DNA, the CDR3 is TGTGCCAGCAGCTTTGGGGTGGACGATACGCAGTATTTT. The chain carries TRBV7-3 and TRBJ2-3; D is unresolved. Trimming pared 3 bases from V and 6 bases from J, leaving 10 bases between. The CDR3 is 13 amino acids. Per germline, CDR1 SGHTA and CDR2 FQGTGA.

This chain uses TRBV14 with TRBJ2-5, with 8 bases that match TRBD2. The CDR3 runs 15 residues. Trimming cost V 4 bases and J 4 bases; bases outside gene matches: 8. Germline CDR1 reads SGHDN; CDR2 reads FVKESK. The CDR3 loop reads CASSPTKRERETQYF. For the CDR3, the DNA is TGTGCCAGCAGCCCCACTAAGCGGGAGAGAGAGACCCAGTACTTC.

This clonotype has a handful of counts. The chain has TRBV7-9 and TRBJ2-2; the D gene could be TRBD1 or TRBD2 (6 bases each). The ends were cut back, 2 bases at V and 4 bases at J, with 26 bases in the middle. The CDR3 spans 20 residues. Germline-derived CDR1 and CDR2 are SEHNR and FQNEAQ (reference sequence). The CDR3 reads CASSLREYLPPSQGTGELFF. The CDR3 coding sequence is TGTGCCAGCAGCTTACGGGAGTACCTCCCCCCTTCACAGGGCACCGGGGAGCTGTTTTTT. Filled out from reference TRBV7-9 and TRBJ2-2, the complete variable domain reads DTGVSQNPRHKITKRGQNVTFRCDPISEHNRLYWYRQTLGQGPEFLTYFQNEAQLEKSRLLSDRFSAERPKGSFSTLEIQRTEQGDSAMYLCASSLREYLPPSQGTGELFFGEGSRLTVL.

The chain joins TRBV20-1 to TRBJ2-7; 9 nucleotides agree with TRBD2. CDR3 size: 14 residues. After removal of 1 base from V and 3 bases from J, the junction contained 4 bases not matched to a gene. CDR1 is DFQATT and CDR2 is SNEGSKA in the germline V gene (reference sequence). CDR3 DNA: TGCAGTGCTAGAGTAGCTAGCGGGGTCTACGAGCAGTACTTC. This translates into CSARVASGVYEQYF.

This clonotype was observed a few times. CDR3 bases: TGTGCCAGCAGCCGACTACGGACTAGCCCCTACGAGCAGTACTTC. The encoded protein is CASSRLRTSPYEQYF. The gene calls are TRBV7-9 and TRBJ2-7; 8 positions match TRBD2. CDR3 length: 15 residues. The germline CDR1 and CDR2 sequences are SEHNR and FQNEAQ (reference sequence). Trimming at V came to 5 bases and at J to 2 bases, leaving 8 bases not matched to a gene.

The rearrangement uses TRBV28 and TRBJ2-1; 8 bases are shared with TRBD2. The CDR3 has 18 residues. V lost 7 bases and J lost 5; bases outside the gene matches: 19. Germline CDR1 is MDHEN and CDR2 is SYDVKM. CDR3 in DNA: TGTGCCAGCACTCTAAGTGGGGGGAACGGGAGGGTCAACAATGAGCAGTTCTTC. Translated: CASTLSGGNGRVNNEQFF.

This clonotype turned up a few times. The chain uses TRBV19 and TRBJ1-6, with D perhaps matching TRBD1 (5 bases). Trimming pared 2 bases from V and 8 bases from J, leaving 7 bases between. Germline V gene sequence: CDR1 LNHDA, CDR2 SQIVND (reference sequence). This CDR3 region has 13 residues. The CDR3 DNA follows: TGTGCCAGTAGTATATTGGGGGATTCACCCCTCCACTTT. It translates to CASSILGDSPLHF.